The sequence of this T cell receptor beta chain was determined in a study of tumor and adjacent non-tumor tissue in lung cancer. Study overall: On average, productive TCRbeta reads reached some 4.4 million per sample. Study outcomes and limitations: TCR diversity was significantly greater in tumor than normal lung tissue. Normal lung showed higher cumulative top 100 clone frequency than tumor.

The CDR3 has 14 residues. The V end was cut by 0 bases, the J end by 4 bases, with 9 bases between. Germline CDR1 and CDR2: LGHNA and YNFKEQ. A modified ARM-PCR protocol with three rounds of nested PCR amplified TCRbeta. From the multiplex PCR reads, TCRdb called clonotypes with MiXCR, one entry per CDR3 protein. The sample holds 80,000 to 130,000 distinct CDR3 sequences, 65% seen once. The template was RNA from unsorted bulk tissue. The normal lung tissue was taken more than 3 cm from the tumor edge. Donors were chemotherapy-naive, newly diagnosed lung cancer surgical patients in China, August–late 2014. Of note for this clonotype: Its antigen is unknown. A clone one base away is much larger, so this may be a read error.

The clonotype comes from a man aged 30-40 years with non-small cell lung cancer. Sequencing was done on a sample of distant non-tumor lung tissue. V is TRBV4-2 and J is TRBJ1-1, with unresolved D. In DNA, the CDR3 is TGTGCCAGCAGCCAAGACGTGGTCGGCACTGAAGCTTTCTTT. Protein product: CASSQDVVGTEAFF.